These 19 T cell receptor beta chains were all obtained from the same sample, sequenced in a study of T cell responses to AZD1222 COVID-19 vaccine. Method: immunoSEQ multiplex PCR; TCRdb's copy keeps in-frame clones and lacks some. This table has 150,000 to 200,000 clones, around 90% appearing once. This sample comprised peripheral blood, obtained 28 days after the second AZD1222 dose. Receptors were obtained from an adult who received the AZD1222 COVID-19 vaccine.

This chain uses TRBV27 with TRBJ1-5, with D uncertain. The length of the CDR3 is 13 residues. Germline V gene sequence: CDR1 MNHEY, CDR2 SMNVEV (reference sequence). V lost 2 bases and J 3 bases, leaving 5 bases between the germline ends. CDR3 in DNA: TGTGCCAGCAGTTTAGGCCCCAATCAGCCCCAGCATTTT. Translation gives CASSLGPNQPQHF.

The chain links TRBV12-3 or TRBV12-4 to TRBJ1-1; the D is unclear. This CDR3 has 11 residues. V dropped 1 base and J dropped 3 bases, with 0 bases sitting between them. CDR3 nucleotide sequence: TGTGCCAGCAGTTTAGACACTGAAGCTTTCTTT. Its protein is CASSLDTEAFF.

The rearrangement uses TRBV2 and TRBJ1-1; 8 bases match TRBD1. Germline V CDR1 and CDR2: SNHLY, FYNNEI. With V trimmed by 6 bases and J by 4 bases, 1 base remained unmatched. The length of the CDR3 is 12 residues. CDR3 nucleotide sequence: TGTGCCAGCAGAACAGGGGGCACTGAAGCTTTCTTT. It is translated as CASRTGGTEAFF. Drawing the rest from reference TRBV2 and TRBJ1-1, the complete variable domain is EPEVTQTPSHQVTQMGQEVILRCVPISNHLYFYWYRQILGQKVEFLVSFYNNEISEKSEIFDDQFSVERPDGSNFTLKIRSTKLEDSAMYFCASRTGGTEAFFGQGTRLTVV.

CDR3 nucleotide sequence: TGTGCCAGCAGCTTAGCCCCAACTAGCGGGAACTCTGGGGCCAACGTCCTGACTTTC. It codes for CASSLAPTSGNSGANVLTF. The chain recombines TRBV7-7 with TRBJ2-6; TRBD2 agrees at 10 bases. CDR1 SSHAT and CDR2 FNYEAQ come from the germline V gene (reference sequence). The length of the CDR3 is 19 residues. The V segment lost 0 bases and the J segment 0 bases; nucleotides outside the gene matches: 5.

The V call is TRBV30, the J call TRBJ2-7, with D maybe TRBD1 (5 bases). V was trimmed by 0 bases and J by 0 bases, leaving 6 bases between them. Germline V gene lookup returns CDR1 GTSNPN and CDR2 SVGIG (reference sequence). The CDR3 length is 13 residues. CDR3 DNA: TGTGCCTGGAGTGTACAGGACTCCTACGAGCAGTACTTC. This gives the protein CAWSVQDSYEQYF. The full variable domain, its missing parts supplied by reference TRBV30 and TRBJ2-7, is SQTIHQWPATLVQPVGSPLSLECTVEGTSNPNLYWYRQAAGRGLQLLFYSVGIGQISSEVPQNLSASRPQDRQFILSSKKLLLSDSGFYLCAWSVQDSYEQYFGPGTRLTVT.

The V gene is TRBV9, the J gene TRBJ1-6; D not certain. The germline V gene encodes CDR1 SGDLS and CDR2 YYNGEE. The V end lost 4 bases, the J end lost 6 bases, and 20 bases lay between the germline ends. This CDR3 has 17 amino acids. Here the CDR3 reads CASSPYPQQWPNSPLHF. The CDR3, as DNA: TGTGCCAGCAGCCCATATCCCCAGCAATGGCCTAATTCACCCCTCCACTTT.

The chain combines TRBV4-1 with TRBJ1-5; D gene unclear. The CDR3 is 15 amino acids. V was clipped by 0 bases and J by 7 bases, with 13 bases between them. CDR1 and CDR2 from the germline V gene are MGHRA and YSYEKL. This chain's CDR3 is CASSQERIVVQPQHF. The CDR3, as DNA: TGCGCCAGCAGCCAAGAACGCATCGTGGTCCAGCCCCAGCATTTT.

The V call is TRBV19, the J call TRBJ1-2, with D possibly being TRBD1 (5 bases). V was shortened by 3 bases and J by 4 bases, with 18 bases between the two germline ends. The length of the CDR3 is 16 residues. Germline assignment: CDR1 LNHDA and CDR2 SQIVND (reference sequence). The CDR3 DNA follows: TGTGCCAGTAGTATCATGGGAGGCGGGGCTCCCTATGGCTACACCTTC. Translated: CASSIMGGGAPYGYTF.

The V gene is TRBV5-1, the J gene TRBJ1-1; D is uncertain. There are 13 residues in the CDR3. Looked up from germline, CDR1 is SGHRS and CDR2 is YFSETQ. V lost 4 bases and J 2 bases, leaving 9 bases between the germline ends. The CDR3 loop is CASSPHGNTEAFF. The CDR3 DNA follows: TGCGCCAGCAGCCCACACGGAAACACTGAAGCTTTCTTT. The variable domain in full, completed from reference TRBV5-1 and TRBJ1-1, reads KAGVTQTPRYLIKTRGQQVTLSCSPISGHRSVSWYQQTPGQGLQFLFEYFSETQRNKGNFPGRFSGRQFSNSRSEMNVSTLELGDSALYLCASSPHGNTEAFFGQGTRLTVV.

V usage is TRBV5-8 and J usage is TRBJ2-1; TRBD1 might be the D (6 bases). The ends were cut back, 7 bases at V and 2 bases at J, with 16 bases in the middle. This CDR3 spans 15 amino acids. Germline V gene sequence: CDR1 SGHTS, CDR2 YDEGEE. In DNA, the CDR3 is TGTGCCAGCTTGAGGACACCAGGGGCCTACAATGAGCAGTTCTTC. Translation gives CASLRTPGAYNEQFF.

The V gene is TRBV5-4, the J gene TRBJ2-6; D is possibly TRBD1 (6 bases). From germline, CDR1 is SGHNT and CDR2 YYREEE (reference sequence). The CDR3 runs to 17 residues. V lost 0 bases and J 1 base, leaving 11 bases between the germline ends. Here the CDR3 reads CASSLGGRGSGANVLTF. Here the CDR3 DNA reads TGTGCCAGCAGCTTGGGTGGCAGGGGATCTGGGGCCAACGTCCTGACTTTC.

This chain links TRBV6-1 with TRBJ2-5, with 11 bases matching TRBD2. Germline assignment: CDR1 MNHNS and CDR2 SASEGT. Trimming at V came to 9 bases and at J to 4 bases, leaving 4 bases not matched to a gene. The CDR3 contains 13 residues. The DNA of the CDR3 is TGTGCCAGTTTAGCGGGGGGGCCAGAGACCCAGTACTTC. Translated: CASLAGGPETQYF.

This clone was seen just once. The V and J genes are TRBV21-1 and TRBJ2-2; the DNA was not compared with TRBD2, the D call given in the table. TRBV21-1 is flagged as a pseudogene. The CDR3 is 9 residues long. Written as DNA, the CDR3 is TGTCCTCGGGCCGGGGAGCTGTTTTTT. Translating gives CPRAGELFF.

This clone has just one count. This sequence joins TRBV5-4 and TRBJ1-2; 10 nucleotides line up with TRBD1. J gave up 2 bases and V 4 bases, and 5 bases lay outside the gene matches. In germline, CDR1 is SGHNT, CDR2 YYREEE (reference sequence). The CDR3 is 15 amino acids. Written as DNA, the CDR3 is TGTGCCAGCAGCCCACAGACAGGGGGCAACTATGGCTACACCTTC. Its protein product is CASSPQTGGNYGYTF.

V gene TRBV25-1 combines with J gene TRBJ1-6; possibly TRBD1 for D (5 bases). CDR1 and CDR2 from the germline V gene are MGHDK and SYGVNS. Trimming left V 4 bases short and J 3 bases short, with 7 bases between. The CDR3 covers 14 residues. The CDR3 DNA is TGTGCCAGCAGTGGGGGGGGCTATAATTCACCCCTCCACTTT. Its translation: CASSGGGYNSPLHF.

This chain uses TRBV7-8 with TRBJ1-3; D is possibly TRBD1 (5 bases). V was clipped by 1 base and J by 0 bases, with 7 bases between them. CDR1 is SGHVS, CDR2 FQNEAQ, per germline. The CDR3 is made up of 15 amino acids. In DNA form, the CDR3 reads TGTGCCAGCAGCTTAGGGGGCGGCTCTGGAAACACCATATATTTT. Amino acids: CASSLGGGSGNTIYF.

The chain employs TRBV19 and TRBJ1-1, with 8 bases matching TRBD1. V dropped 6 bases and J dropped 5; count of bases not matched to a gene: 23. Germline CDR1 LNHDA, CDR2 SQIVND (reference sequence). The CDR3 runs 19 residues. The CDR3 region has the DNA TGTGCCAGTAGCAAAAACGGGCAGGGGGCGTCTGGAGGGTCTACTGAAGCTTTCTTT. It encodes CASSKNGQGASGGSTEAFF.

The chain has TRBV12-3 or TRBV12-4 and TRBJ1-2, with D tentatively TRBD1 (6 bases). V was clipped by 6 bases and J by 8 bases, with 16 bases between them. The CDR3 has 13 residues. The CDR3 bases are TGTGCCAGCAGATCCCGACAGGCTCGCGGCTACACCTTC. Its protein is CASRSRQARGYTF.

This rearrangement joins TRBV7-9 to TRBJ1-5; unclear D gene. V lost 4 bases, J lost 4 bases, and 11 bases lay in between. CDR3 length: 14 residues. Germline lookup yields CDR1 SEHNR and CDR2 FQNEAQ (reference sequence). CDR3 in DNA: TGTGCCAGCAGCTACCCCGGGCCTAATCAGCCCCAGCATTTT. Translated, it gives CASSYPGPNQPQHF.